This T cell receptor beta chain was profiled in a study of T cells in Graves' hyperthyroidism and ophthalmopathy. Study-level points and caveats: The model forecast ophthalmopathy, anticipating it by a median around 6.5 months before onset. Blood also contained most expanded thyroid clonotypes above 0.001.

RNA transcripts yielded amplified TCR beta CDR3 regions. HTBI primers were the set used in a first-round RT-PCR of the TCR CDR3. TCRdb processed the multiplex PCR reads anew with MiXCR; each CDR3 protein has one entry. The data hold roughly 740,000 distinct CDR3 sequences, with about a sixth observed a single time. This clonotype was found many times. Its antigen is not known. The source of the PBMCs was around 10 ml of fresh peripheral blood. This sequence was found in a man between 18 and 29 years old with Graves' hyperthyroidism. The sequenced sample consisted of blood.

CDR3 coding DNA: TGCAGTGCTACTCATCAAGGGGGAGGCCAAGATACGCAGTATTTT. It specifies CSATHQGGGQDTQYF. The chain carries TRBV20-1 and TRBJ2-3; D might be TRBD1 or TRBD2, each matching 6 bases. Trimming took 4 bases from V and 5 from J, leaving 19 bases between them. Germline values: CDR1 DFQATT, CDR2 SNEGSKA (reference sequence). CDR3 length equals 15 residues.